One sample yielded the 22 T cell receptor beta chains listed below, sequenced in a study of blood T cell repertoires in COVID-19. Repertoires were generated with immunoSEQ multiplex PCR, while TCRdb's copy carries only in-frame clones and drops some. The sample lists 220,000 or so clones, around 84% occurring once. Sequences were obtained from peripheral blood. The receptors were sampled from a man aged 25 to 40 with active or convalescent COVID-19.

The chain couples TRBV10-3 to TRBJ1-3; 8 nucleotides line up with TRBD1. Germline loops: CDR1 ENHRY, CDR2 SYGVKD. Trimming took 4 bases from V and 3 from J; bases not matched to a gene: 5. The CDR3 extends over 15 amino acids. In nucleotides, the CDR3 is TGTGCCATCAGTGGGGACAGGCCCGATGGAAACACCATATATTTT. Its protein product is CAISGDRPDGNTIYF.

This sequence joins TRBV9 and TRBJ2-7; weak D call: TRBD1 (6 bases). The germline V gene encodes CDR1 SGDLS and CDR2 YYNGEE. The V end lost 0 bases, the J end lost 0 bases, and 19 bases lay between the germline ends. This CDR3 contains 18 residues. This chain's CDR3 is CASSVEGDRDTVSYEQYF. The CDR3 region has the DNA TGTGCCAGCAGCGTAGAGGGGGACCGGGACACCGTCTCCTACGAGCAGTACTTC. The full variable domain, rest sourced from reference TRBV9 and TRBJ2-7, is DSGVTQTPKHLITATGQRVTLRCSPRSGDLSVYWYQQSLDQGLQFLIQYYNGEERAKGNILERFSAQQFPDLHSELNLSSLELGDSALYFCASSVEGDRDTVSYEQYFGPGTRLTVT.

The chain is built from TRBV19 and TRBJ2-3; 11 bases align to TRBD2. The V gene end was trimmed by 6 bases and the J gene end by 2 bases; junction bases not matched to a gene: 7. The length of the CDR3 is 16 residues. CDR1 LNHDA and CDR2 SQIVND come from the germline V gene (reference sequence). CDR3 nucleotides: TGTGCCAGTAGCCTCCGACTAGCGGGACTCACAGATACGCAGTATTTT. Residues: CASSLRLAGLTDTQYF.

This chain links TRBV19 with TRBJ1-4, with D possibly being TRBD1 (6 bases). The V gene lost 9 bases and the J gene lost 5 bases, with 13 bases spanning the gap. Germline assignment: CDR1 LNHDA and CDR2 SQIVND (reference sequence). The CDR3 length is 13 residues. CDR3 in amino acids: CASAQGDNEKLFF. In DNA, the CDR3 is TGTGCCAGCGCACAGGGCGACAATGAAAAACTGTTTTTT.

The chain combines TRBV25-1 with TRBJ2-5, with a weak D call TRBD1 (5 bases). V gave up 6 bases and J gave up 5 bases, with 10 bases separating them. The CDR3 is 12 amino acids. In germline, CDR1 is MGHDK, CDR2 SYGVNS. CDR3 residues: CASSTPGETQYF. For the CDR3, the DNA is TGTGCCAGCAGCACCCCAGGGGAGACCCAGTACTTC.

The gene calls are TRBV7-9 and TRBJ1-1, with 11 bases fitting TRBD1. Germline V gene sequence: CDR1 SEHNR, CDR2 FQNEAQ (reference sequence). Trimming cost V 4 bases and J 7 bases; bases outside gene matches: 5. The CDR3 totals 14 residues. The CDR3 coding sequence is TGTGCCAGCAGCTCAGGACAGGGGGCTGGTGAAGCTTTCTTT. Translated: CASSSGQGAGEAFF.

CDR3 nucleotides: TGTGCCAGCAGTTACTCTTACCAGGATCCCTCACCCCTCCACTTT. As protein: CASSYSYQDPSPLHF. The chain has TRBV6-5 and TRBJ1-6, with unresolved D. The CDR3 runs 15 residues. Germline assignment: CDR1 MNHEY and CDR2 SVGAGI. V shed 0 bases and J shed 10 bases, with 13 bases lying between them.

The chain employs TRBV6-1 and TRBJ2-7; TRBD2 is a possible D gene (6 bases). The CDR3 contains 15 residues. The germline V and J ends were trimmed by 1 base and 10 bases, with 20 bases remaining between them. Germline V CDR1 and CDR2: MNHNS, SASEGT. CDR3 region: CASSEVSAGFDLQYF. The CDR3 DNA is TGTGCCAGCAGTGAAGTATCGGCGGGGTTTGATTTACAGTACTTC.

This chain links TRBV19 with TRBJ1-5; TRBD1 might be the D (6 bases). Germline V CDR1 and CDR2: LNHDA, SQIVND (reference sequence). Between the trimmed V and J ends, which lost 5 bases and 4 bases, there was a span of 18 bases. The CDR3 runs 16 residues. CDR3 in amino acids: CASSPNPGQSNQPQHF. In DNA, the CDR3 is TGTGCCAGTAGTCCCAATCCCGGACAGTCAAATCAGCCCCAGCATTTT.

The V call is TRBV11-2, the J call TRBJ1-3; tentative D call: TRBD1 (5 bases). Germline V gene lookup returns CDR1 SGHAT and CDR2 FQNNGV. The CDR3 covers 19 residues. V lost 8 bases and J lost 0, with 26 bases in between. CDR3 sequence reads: CASHRAGRDHLDSGNTIYF. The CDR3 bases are TGTGCCAGCCACCGAGCGGGCAGGGACCACCTGGACTCTGGAAACACCATATATTTT. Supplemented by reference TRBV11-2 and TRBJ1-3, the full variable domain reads EAGVAQSPRYKIIEKRQSVAFWCNPISGHATLYWYQQILGQGPKLLIQFQNNGVVDDSQLPKDRFSAERLKGVDSTLKIQPAKLEDSAVYLCASHRAGRDHLDSGNTIYFGEGSWLTVV.

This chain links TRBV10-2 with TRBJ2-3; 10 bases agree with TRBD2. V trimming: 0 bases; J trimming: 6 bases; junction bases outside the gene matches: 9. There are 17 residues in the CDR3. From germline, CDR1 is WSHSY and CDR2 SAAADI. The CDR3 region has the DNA TGCGCCAGCAGTGAGTCGACCCTTAGCGGGGGGAGGGATACGCAGTATTTT. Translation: CASSESTLSGGRDTQYF.

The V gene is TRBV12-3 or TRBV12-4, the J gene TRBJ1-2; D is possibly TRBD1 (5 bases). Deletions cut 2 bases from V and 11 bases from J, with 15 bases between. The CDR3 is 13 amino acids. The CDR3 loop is CASSLIQGYTYTF. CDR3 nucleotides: TGTGCCAGCAGTTTAATCCAGGGCTATACGTACACCTTC.

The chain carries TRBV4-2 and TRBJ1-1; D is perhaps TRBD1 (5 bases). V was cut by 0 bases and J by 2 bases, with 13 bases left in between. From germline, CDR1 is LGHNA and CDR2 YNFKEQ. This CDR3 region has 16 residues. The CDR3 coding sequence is TGTGCCAGCAGCCAAGATCATCCAGGGCCCAACACTGAAGCTTTCTTT. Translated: CASSQDHPGPNTEAFF.

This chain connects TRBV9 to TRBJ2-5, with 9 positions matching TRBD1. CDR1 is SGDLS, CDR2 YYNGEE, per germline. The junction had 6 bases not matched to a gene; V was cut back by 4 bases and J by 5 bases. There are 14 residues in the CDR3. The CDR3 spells CASSPRGQGETQYF. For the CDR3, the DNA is TGTGCCAGCAGCCCCCGAGGACAGGGGGAGACCCAGTACTTC. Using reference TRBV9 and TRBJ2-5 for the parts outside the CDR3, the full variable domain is DSGVTQTPKHLITATGQRVTLRCSPRSGDLSVYWYQQSLDQGLQFLIQYYNGEERAKGNILERFSAQQFPDLHSELNLSSLELGDSALYFCASSPRGQGETQYFGPGTRLLVL.

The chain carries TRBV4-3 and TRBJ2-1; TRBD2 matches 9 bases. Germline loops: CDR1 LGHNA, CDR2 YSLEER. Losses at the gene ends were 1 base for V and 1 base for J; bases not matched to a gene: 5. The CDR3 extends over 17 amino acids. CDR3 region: CASSQGASGASYNEQFF. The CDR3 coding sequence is TGCGCCAGCAGCCAAGGGGCTAGCGGGGCATCCTACAATGAGCAGTTCTTC.

The CDR3 DNA sequence: TGTGCCAGCAGCGACCTACTAGCGGGAGGAGTTGATACGCAGTATTTT. It codes for CASSDLLAGGVDTQYF. The genes are TRBV28 and TRBJ2-3; 12 nucleotides agree with TRBD2. The CDR3 is 16 residues long. Germline V gene data show CDR1 as MDHEN and CDR2 as SYDVKM. V gave up 6 bases and J gave up 6 bases; unmatched junction bases: 10.

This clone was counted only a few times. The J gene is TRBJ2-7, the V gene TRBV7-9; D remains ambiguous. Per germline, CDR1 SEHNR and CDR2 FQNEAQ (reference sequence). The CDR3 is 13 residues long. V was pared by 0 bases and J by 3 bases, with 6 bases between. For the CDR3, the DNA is TGTGCCAGCAGCTTAGCAGCTAACTACGAGCAGTACTTC. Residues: CASSLAANYEQYF.

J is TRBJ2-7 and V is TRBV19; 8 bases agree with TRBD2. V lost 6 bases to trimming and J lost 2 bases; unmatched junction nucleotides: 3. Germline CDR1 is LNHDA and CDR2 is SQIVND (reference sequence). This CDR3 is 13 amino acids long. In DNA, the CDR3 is TGTGCCAGTAGCCGGGGGGGGGCCTACGAGCAGTACTTC. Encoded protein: CASSRGGAYEQYF.

The CDR3 sequence: CASSLARTGVGETQYF. Written as DNA, the CDR3 is TGTGCCAGCAGCTTAGCTCGGACAGGGGTTGGCGAGACCCAGTACTTC. The rearrangement uses TRBV7-2 and TRBJ2-5; the match to TRBD1 covers 9 bases. Germline CDR1 reads SGHTA; CDR2 reads FQGNSA. The CDR3 extends over 16 amino acids. V was clipped by 0 bases and J by 5 bases; unmatched bases: 7. Variable domain in full (rest from reference TRBV7-2 and TRBJ2-5): GAGVSQSPSNKVTEKGKDVELRCDPISGHTALYWYRQSLGQGLEFLIYFQGNSAPDKSGLPSDRFSAERTGGSVSTLTIQRTQQEDSAVYLCASSLARTGVGETQYFGPGTRLLVL.

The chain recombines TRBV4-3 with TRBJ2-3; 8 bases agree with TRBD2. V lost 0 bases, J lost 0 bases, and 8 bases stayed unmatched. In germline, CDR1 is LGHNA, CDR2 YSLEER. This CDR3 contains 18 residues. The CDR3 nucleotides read TGCGCCAGCAGCCAAGATCCCCCACTAGCGGCAAGCACAGATACGCAGTATTTT. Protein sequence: CASSQDPPLAASTDTQYF.

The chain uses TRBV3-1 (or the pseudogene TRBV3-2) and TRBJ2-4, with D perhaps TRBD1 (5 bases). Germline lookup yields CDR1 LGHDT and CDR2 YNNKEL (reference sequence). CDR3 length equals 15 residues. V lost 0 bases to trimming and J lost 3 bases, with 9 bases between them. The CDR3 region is CASSQDFRDKNIQYF. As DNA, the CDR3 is TGTGCCAGCAGCCAAGACTTCAGGGACAAAAACATTCAGTACTTC.

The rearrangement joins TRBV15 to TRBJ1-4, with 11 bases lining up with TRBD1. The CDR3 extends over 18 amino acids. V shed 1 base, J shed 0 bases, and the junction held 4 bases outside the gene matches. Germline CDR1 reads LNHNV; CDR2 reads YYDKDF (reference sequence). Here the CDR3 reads CATSRAWGQGATNEKLFF. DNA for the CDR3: TGTGCCACCAGCAGAGCGTGGGGACAGGGGGCAACTAATGAAAAACTGTTTTTT.